The 24 T cell receptor beta chains below were found in one sample sequenced in a study of blood T cell repertoires in COVID-19. Clones were read by immunoSEQ multiplex PCR, and TCRdb kept only the in-frame ones, dropping some. The sample yields 200,000 to 300,000 clones, 70% to 85% seen once. Sequencing was carried out using peripheral blood. The receptors shown here come from a woman of 80 years or more with acute or convalescent COVID-19.

This rearrangement joins TRBV11-3 to TRBJ2-1, with unresolved D. Germline lookup yields CDR1 SGHNT and CDR2 YENEEA. The CDR3 runs to 13 residues. V was pared by 5 bases and J by 2 bases, with 7 bases between. CDR3 in DNA: TGTGCCAGCAGCCCGTCAGCCTACAATGAGCAGTTCTTC. This sequence encodes CASSPSAYNEQFF.

The V call is TRBV19, the J call TRBJ1-4, with D tentatively TRBD1 (5 bases). The germline gives CDR1 LNHDA, CDR2 SQIVND (reference sequence). With 6 bases removed from V and 7 bases from J, the gap between germline ends came to 12 bases. The CDR3 is 13 residues long. This CDR3 reads CASSRSDSEKLFF. The CDR3 region has the DNA TGTGCCAGTAGCCGATCCGACAGTGAAAAACTGTTTTTT.

V and J are TRBV7-2 and TRBJ2-5; possibly TRBD2 for D (5 bases). Germline values: CDR1 SGHTA, CDR2 FQGNSA. Deletions cut 1 base from V and 1 base from J, with 13 bases between. The CDR3 length is 16 residues. The CDR3 loop reads CASSLGRLGGQETQYF. The CDR3 DNA sequence: TGTGCCAGCAGCTTAGGGAGGCTTGGCGGCCAAGAGACCCAGTACTTC.

This clone was recorded only once. This chain uses TRBV5-6 with TRBJ1-2, with 8 bases identical to TRBD1. CDR1 is SGHDT, CDR2 YYEEEE, per germline. The CDR3 runs 17 residues. The V gene end was trimmed by 2 bases and the J gene end by 5 bases; junction bases not matched to a gene: 14. The chain's CDR3 is CASSLFRTGLAGYGYTF. Written as DNA, the CDR3 is TGTGCCAGCAGCTTATTCCGGACAGGGTTAGCTGGATATGGCTACACCTTC.

The chain carries TRBV18 and TRBJ1-5; a possible D gene is TRBD1 (5 bases). Germline CDR1 reads KGHSH; CDR2 reads LQKENI. The CDR3 has 13 residues. Trimming took 6 bases from V and 4 from J, leaving 10 bases between them. CDR3: CASSPDKNQPQHF. Written as DNA, the CDR3 is TGTGCCAGCTCCCCGGACAAGAATCAGCCCCAGCATTTT.

The chain carries TRBV18 and TRBJ1-3, with D unclear. V lost 0 bases and J 4 bases, leaving 13 bases between the germline ends. From germline, CDR1 is KGHSH and CDR2 LQKENI. This CDR3 is built from 16 residues. The CDR3 loop reads CASSPPLIGRGNTIYF. CDR3 bases: TGTGCCAGCTCACCACCGCTAATAGGGAGAGGAAACACCATATATTTT.

The chain recombines TRBV3-1 (or the pseudogene TRBV3-2) with TRBJ2-1; TRBD2 agrees at 10 bases. J was trimmed by 9 bases and V by 0 bases; bases with no gene match: 8. The CDR3 extends over 16 amino acids. Germline CDR1 and CDR2: LGHDT and YNNKEL (reference sequence). The CDR3 sequence: CASSQEGAGGRGEQFF. In nucleotides, the CDR3 is TGTGCCAGCAGCCAAGAAGGAGCGGGGGGGCGTGGTGAGCAGTTCTTC.

The V and J genes are TRBV28 and TRBJ2-1, with 12 bases identical to TRBD1. Germline CDR1 is MDHEN and CDR2 is SYDVKM. There are 15 residues in the CDR3. Trimming took 6 bases from V and 8 from J; bases not matched to a gene: 8. CDR3 sequence: CASRPGQGAGHEQFF. DNA for the CDR3: TGTGCCAGCAGGCCGGGACAGGGGGCCGGGCATGAGCAGTTCTTC.

The genes are TRBV5-1 and TRBJ2-1, with TRBD2 matching over 11 bases. J lost 7 bases, V lost 4 bases, and 4 bases had no gene match. Per germline, CDR1 SGHRS and CDR2 YFSETQ. CDR3 length: 14 amino acids. DNA of the CDR3: TGCGCCAGCAGCCCAATAGCGGGGGGGAATGAGCAGTTCTTC. Amino acids: CASSPIAGGNEQFF.

This chain joins TRBV5-1 and TRBJ2-5; D perhaps matches TRBD2 (7 bases). Trimming cost V 4 bases and J 1 base, with 11 bases left between them. This CDR3 is 14 amino acids long. Germline V gene sequence: CDR1 SGHRS, CDR2 YFSETQ. Here the CDR3 DNA reads TGCGCCAGCAGCAGCGGGACACGCCAAGAGACCCAGTACTTC. Its protein product is CASSSGTRQETQYF.

The J gene is TRBJ2-5, the V gene TRBV6-5, with 9 positions matching TRBD1. Germline CDR1 is MNHEY and CDR2 is SVGAGI. This CDR3 region has 14 residues. With V trimmed by 6 bases and J by 5 bases, 7 bases remained unmatched. The CDR3 here is CASRTGGEQETQYF. In DNA, the CDR3 is TGTGCCAGCAGGACAGGGGGAGAGCAGGAGACCCAGTACTTC.

The rearrangement links TRBV7-3 to TRBJ2-3; TRBD1 matches at 9 bases. From germline, CDR1 is SGHTA and CDR2 FQGTGA. Trimming cost V 6 bases and J 2 bases; bases outside gene matches: 6. This CDR3 is built from 15 residues. For the CDR3, the DNA is TGTGCCAGCAGAACAACAGGGGGCCCCACAGATACGCAGTATTTT. It encodes CASRTTGGPTDTQYF. The variable domain in full, completed from reference TRBV7-3 and TRBJ2-3, reads GAGVSQTPSNKVTEKGKYVELRCDPISGHTALYWYRQSLGQGPEFLIYFQGTGAADDSGLPNDRFFAVRPEGSVSTLKIQRTERGDSAVYLCASRTTGGPTDTQYFGPGTRLTVL.

The V gene is TRBV11-2, the J gene TRBJ1-3; D gene uncertain. Trimming took 0 bases from V and 4 from J, leaving 4 bases between them. Germline-derived CDR1 and CDR2 are SGHAT and FQNNGV. This CDR3 comprises 13 residues. Written as DNA, the CDR3 is TGTGCCAGCAGCTTAGACCCAGGAAACACCATATATTTT. Protein: CASSLDPGNTIYF.

This chain uses TRBV29-1 with TRBJ1-2; TRBD1 is a possible D gene (6 bases). Trimming shortened V by 4 bases and J by 1 base, and 13 bases separated the two germline ends. This CDR3 has 14 amino acids. CDR1 is SQVTM and CDR2 is ANQGSEA in the germline V gene. The CDR3 loop is CSVGDAGDNYGYTF. In DNA, the CDR3 is TGCAGCGTTGGGGACGCAGGGGATAACTATGGCTACACCTTC.

This chain uses TRBV21-1 with TRBJ2-7; the table assigns TRBD2, which was not confirmed against the DNA. TRBV21-1 is termed a pseudogene. The CDR3 covers 16 residues. The CDR3 sequence: CASSKYSGGAGYEQYF. The CDR3 DNA sequence: TGTGCCAGCAGCAAGTATAGCGGGGGGGCAGGTTATGAGCAGTACTTC.

This clone has more than one count but fewer than ten. A junction end diverges from the germline sequence, so it may reflect a read error. The chain employs TRBV5-1 and TRBJ2-5; no firm D call. The germline gives CDR1 SGHRS, CDR2 YFSETQ. The CDR3 contains 12 residues. CDR3: CASSLYQENQYF. The CDR3 DNA reads as TGCGCCAGCAGCTTGTACCAAGAGAACCAGTACTTC.

In DNA, the CDR3 is TGTGCCAGCAACGTACAGGGGGCTGGTGGCTACACCTTC. Its translation is CASNVQGAGGYTF. The chain employs TRBV28 and TRBJ1-2, with 9 bases aligning to TRBD1. Germline V gene sequence: CDR1 MDHEN, CDR2 SYDVKM. The junction had 7 bases not matched to a gene; V was cut back by 7 bases and J by 7 bases. The CDR3 length is 13 residues.

This chain joins TRBV4-1 and TRBJ2-1, with 9 bases aligning to TRBD2. CDR1 is MGHRA, CDR2 YSYEKL, per germline. The CDR3 is 15 amino acids. V shed 0 bases and J 9 bases; nucleotides not matched to a gene: 6. DNA for the CDR3: TGCGCCAGCAGCCAAGATGGTGCGACTAGCGGTGAGCAGTTCTTC. Its protein product is CASSQDGATSGEQFF.

The V call is TRBV28, the J call TRBJ2-1, with a possible D match to TRBD1 (8 bases). The germline V gene has CDR1 MDHEN and CDR2 SYDVKM. The CDR3 has 14 amino acids. V lost 5 bases and J lost 8, with 16 bases in between. The CDR3 is CASSQNRGGDEQFF. In DNA form, the CDR3 reads TGTGCCAGCAGTCAGAACAGGGGGGGGGATGAGCAGTTCTTC.

V gene TRBV11-2 combines with J gene TRBJ1-1; the D gene is possibly TRBD1 (5 bases). The CDR3 has 15 amino acids. Germline lookup yields CDR1 SGHAT and CDR2 FQNNGV. V shed 5 bases and J shed 1 base, with 14 bases lying between them. In DNA, the CDR3 is TGTGCCAGCAGCAAGGGGATCGGACAGAACACTGAAGCTTTCTTT. Translated: CASSKGIGQNTEAFF.

The CDR3 is CASRERGNEQFF. CDR3 bases: TGTGCCAGCCGCGAGAGGGGGAATGAGCAGTTCTTC. This chain links TRBV5-5 with TRBJ2-1; tentatively, D is TRBD1 (6 bases). Trimming removed 7 bases at V and 7 bases at J, with 12 bases between. The CDR3 covers 12 residues. In germline, CDR1 is SGHKS, CDR2 YYEKEE (reference sequence).

Note on this clone: The same CDR3 is also encoded by other DNA sequences in this sample. The genes are TRBV6-5 and TRBJ2-3; 9 bases are shared with TRBD2. Germline V gene data show CDR1 as MNHEY and CDR2 as SVGAGI. This CDR3 has 15 residues. Germline trimming cut 0 bases from V and 5 bases from J; bases unmatched to any gene: 3. CDR3 sequence (DNA): TGTGCCAGCAGTTACTCGGGCGGGGGGGTAGATACGCAGTATTTT. Its translation is CASSYSGGGVDTQYF.

The V gene is TRBV18, the J gene TRBJ2-2; TRBD1 is a possible D gene (6 bases). Trimming stripped 2 bases from V and 0 bases from J, with 7 bases between. The germline CDR1 and CDR2 sequences are KGHSH and LQKENI. The CDR3 runs 15 residues. DNA for the CDR3: TGTGCCAGCTCACCAGGGACAACGAACACCGGGGAGCTGTTTTTT. This codes for CASSPGTTNTGELFF.

The table lists this clone with a few counts. This CDR3 is CASSLGWWNRHYGYTF. In DNA, the CDR3 is TGCGCCAGCAGCTTAGGGTGGTGGAACAGGCACTATGGCTACACCTTC. This sequence joins TRBV5-1 and TRBJ1-2, with a weak D call TRBD1 (5 bases). The V gene's germline CDR1 is SGHRS and CDR2 YFSETQ. Trimming pared 2 bases from V and 3 bases from J, leaving 17 bases between. The length of the CDR3 is 16 residues.